These 5 T cell receptor beta chains were all obtained from the same sample, sequenced in a study of blood T cell repertoires in COVID-19. Clones were read by immunoSEQ multiplex PCR, and TCRdb kept only the in-frame ones, dropping some. The profile shows about 380,000 clones, approximately 88% of them singletons. The sequencing input was peripheral blood. The receptors come from a man aged 35-49 years with acute or convalescent COVID-19.

In this sample, this clone turned up a few times. The CDR3 nucleotides are TGTGCCTGGTCCGGGACAGCGAACACTGAAGCTTTCTTT. Residues: CAWSGTANTEAFF. The chain combines TRBV30 with TRBJ1-1; TRBD1 matches 7 bases. Germline lookup yields CDR1 GTSNPN and CDR2 SVGIG (reference sequence). Trimming cost V 5 bases and J 1 base; bases outside gene matches: 4. The CDR3 sequence is 13 residues long. The variable domain in full, with the rest retrieved from reference TRBV30 and TRBJ1-1, is SQTIHQWPATLVQPVGSPLSLECTVEGTSNPNLYWYRQAAGRGLQLLFYSVGIGQISSEVPQNLSASRPQDRQFILSSKKLLLSDSGFYLCAWSGTANTEAFFGQGTRLTVV.

The CDR3 region is CASSYRDRAKSYGYTF. The CDR3, as DNA: TGTGCCAGCAGTTACCGGGACAGGGCCAAAAGCTATGGCTACACCTTC. V and J are TRBV6-6 and TRBJ1-2, with TRBD1 matching 9 bases. With 2 bases clipped from V and 4 bases from J, the junction kept 8 bases outside the gene matches. The CDR3 covers 16 residues. The germline V gene encodes CDR1 MNHNY and CDR2 SVGAGI (reference sequence).

The chain joins TRBV27 to TRBJ2-5; the match to TRBD1 covers 9 bases. This CDR3 is 16 amino acids long. Germline assignment: CDR1 MNHEY and CDR2 SMNVEV (reference sequence). V shed 4 bases, J shed 2 bases, and the junction held 8 bases outside the gene matches. CDR3 protein: CASSSPGQGRQETQYF. The CDR3 nucleotides are TGTGCCAGCAGTTCCCCTGGACAGGGGCGACAAGAGACCCAGTACTTC.

The V call is TRBV6-6, the J call TRBJ1-1; 8 bases align to TRBD1. Per the germline V gene, CDR1 is MNHNY and CDR2 is SVGAGI (reference sequence). The length of the CDR3 is 13 residues. V dropped 9 bases and J dropped 4; count of bases not matched to a gene: 7. This CDR3 is CASAGGGSTEAFF. The CDR3, as DNA: TGTGCCAGTGCAGGGGGCGGGAGCACTGAAGCTTTCTTT.

The gene calls are TRBV19 and TRBJ2-5; 7 nucleotides match TRBD1. V gave up 4 bases and J gave up 0 bases; unmatched junction bases: 5. The CDR3 length is 15 residues. Germline V CDR1 and CDR2: LNHDA, SQIVND (reference sequence). CDR3 region: CASSTRDRNQETQYF. The CDR3, as DNA: TGTGCCAGTAGTACAAGGGACAGAAACCAAGAGACCCAGTACTTC.